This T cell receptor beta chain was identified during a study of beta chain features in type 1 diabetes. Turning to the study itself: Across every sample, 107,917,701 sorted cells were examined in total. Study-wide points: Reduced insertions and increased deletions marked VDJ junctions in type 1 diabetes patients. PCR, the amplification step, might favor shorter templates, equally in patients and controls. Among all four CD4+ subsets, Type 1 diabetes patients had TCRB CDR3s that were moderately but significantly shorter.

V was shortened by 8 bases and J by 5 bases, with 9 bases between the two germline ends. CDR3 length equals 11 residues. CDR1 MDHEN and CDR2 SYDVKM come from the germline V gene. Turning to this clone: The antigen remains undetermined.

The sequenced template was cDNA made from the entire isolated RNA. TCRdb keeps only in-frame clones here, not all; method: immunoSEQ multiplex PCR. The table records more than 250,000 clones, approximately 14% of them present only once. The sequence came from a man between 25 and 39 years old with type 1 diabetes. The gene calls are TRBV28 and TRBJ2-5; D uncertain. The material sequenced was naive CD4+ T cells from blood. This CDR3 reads CASGTRETQYF. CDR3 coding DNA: TGTGCCAGCGGAACGCGGGAGACCCAGTACTTC.